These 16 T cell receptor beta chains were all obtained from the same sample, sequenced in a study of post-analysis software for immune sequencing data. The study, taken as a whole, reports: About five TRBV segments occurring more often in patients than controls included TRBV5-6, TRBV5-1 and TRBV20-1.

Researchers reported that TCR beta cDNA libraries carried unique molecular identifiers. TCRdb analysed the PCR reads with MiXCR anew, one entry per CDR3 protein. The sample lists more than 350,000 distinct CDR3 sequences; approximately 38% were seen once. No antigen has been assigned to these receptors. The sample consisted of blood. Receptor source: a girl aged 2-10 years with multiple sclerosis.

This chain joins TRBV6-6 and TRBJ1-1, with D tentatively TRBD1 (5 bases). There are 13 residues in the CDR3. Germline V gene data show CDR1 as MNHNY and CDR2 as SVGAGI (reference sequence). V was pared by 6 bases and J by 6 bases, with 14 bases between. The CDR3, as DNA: TGTGCCAGCAGAAGACGGACGGGGGCTGAAGCTTTCTTT. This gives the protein CASRRRTGAEAFF.

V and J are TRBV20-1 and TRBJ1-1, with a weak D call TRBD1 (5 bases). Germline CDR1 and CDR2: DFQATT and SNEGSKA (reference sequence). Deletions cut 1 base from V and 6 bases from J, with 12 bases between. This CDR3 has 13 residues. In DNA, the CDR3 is TGCAGTGCTAGAGTCTCAGGCAGGGCTGAAGCTTTCTTT. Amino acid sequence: CSARVSGRAEAFF.

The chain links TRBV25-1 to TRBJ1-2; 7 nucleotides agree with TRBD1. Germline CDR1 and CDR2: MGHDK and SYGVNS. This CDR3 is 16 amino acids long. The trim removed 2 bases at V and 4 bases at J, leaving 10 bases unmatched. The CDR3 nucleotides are TGTGCCAGCAGTGAAGGTGGAGGGGGCGCGGTCTATGGCTACACCTTC. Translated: CASSEGGGGAVYGYTF.

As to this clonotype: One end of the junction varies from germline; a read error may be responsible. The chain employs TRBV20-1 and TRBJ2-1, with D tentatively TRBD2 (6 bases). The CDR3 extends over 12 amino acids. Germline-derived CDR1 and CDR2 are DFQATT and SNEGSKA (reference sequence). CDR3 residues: CSARRGDNEQCF. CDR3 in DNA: TGCAGTGCTAGGCGGGGCGACAATGAGCAGTGCTTC.

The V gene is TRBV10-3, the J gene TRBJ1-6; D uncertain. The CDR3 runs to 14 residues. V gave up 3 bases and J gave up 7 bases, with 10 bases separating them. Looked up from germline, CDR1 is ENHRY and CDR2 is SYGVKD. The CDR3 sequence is CAISDSTGNSPLHF. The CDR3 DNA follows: TGTGCCATCAGTGACTCGACTGGGAATTCACCCCTCCACTTT.

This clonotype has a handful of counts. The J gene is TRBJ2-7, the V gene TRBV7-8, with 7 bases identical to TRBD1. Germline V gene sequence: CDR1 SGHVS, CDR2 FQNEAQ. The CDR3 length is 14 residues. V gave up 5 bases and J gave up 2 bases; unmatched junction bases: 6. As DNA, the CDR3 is TGTGCCAGCAGCCTAACGACAGGGCCCTACGAGCAGTACTTC. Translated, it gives CASSLTTGPYEQYF.

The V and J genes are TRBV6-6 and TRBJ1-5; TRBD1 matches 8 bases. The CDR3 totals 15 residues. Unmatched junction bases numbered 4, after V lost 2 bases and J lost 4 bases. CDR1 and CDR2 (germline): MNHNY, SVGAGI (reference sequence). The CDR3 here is CASSYRQGQNQPQHF. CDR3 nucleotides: TGTGCCAGCAGTTACCGACAGGGGCAAAATCAGCCCCAGCATTTT.

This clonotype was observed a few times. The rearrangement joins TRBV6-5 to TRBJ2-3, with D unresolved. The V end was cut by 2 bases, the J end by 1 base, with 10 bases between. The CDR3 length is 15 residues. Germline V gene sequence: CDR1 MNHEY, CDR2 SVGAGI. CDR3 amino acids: CASSYGKPRTDTQYF. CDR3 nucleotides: TGTGCCAGCAGTTACGGGAAACCACGCACAGATACGCAGTATTTT.

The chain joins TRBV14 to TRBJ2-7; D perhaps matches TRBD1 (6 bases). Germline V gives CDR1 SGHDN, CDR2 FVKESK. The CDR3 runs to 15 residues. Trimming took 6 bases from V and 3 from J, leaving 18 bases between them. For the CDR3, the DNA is TGTGCCAGCAGTTGGGGTCCAGGGGCGGACTACGAGCAGTACTTC. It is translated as CASSWGPGADYEQYF.

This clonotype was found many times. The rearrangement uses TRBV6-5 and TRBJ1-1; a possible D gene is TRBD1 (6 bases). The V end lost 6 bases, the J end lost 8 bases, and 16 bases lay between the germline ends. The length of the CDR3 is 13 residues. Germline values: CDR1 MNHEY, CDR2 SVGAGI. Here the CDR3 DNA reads TGTGCCAGCAGGCTCCGGGAGGGGGGCGAAGCTTTCTTT. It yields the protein CASRLREGGEAFF.

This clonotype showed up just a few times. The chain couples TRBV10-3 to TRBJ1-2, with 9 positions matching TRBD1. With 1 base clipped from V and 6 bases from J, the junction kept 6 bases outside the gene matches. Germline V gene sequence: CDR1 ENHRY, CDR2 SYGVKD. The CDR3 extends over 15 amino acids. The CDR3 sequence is CAISEWTGVQHGYTF. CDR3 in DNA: TGTGCCATCAGTGAGTGGACAGGGGTGCAGCATGGCTACACCTTC.

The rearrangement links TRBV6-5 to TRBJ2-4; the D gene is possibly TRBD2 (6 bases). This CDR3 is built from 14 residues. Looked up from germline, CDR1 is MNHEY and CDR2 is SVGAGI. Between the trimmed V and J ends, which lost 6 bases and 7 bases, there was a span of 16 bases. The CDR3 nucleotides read TGTGCCAGCAGGGTGGGGGGAACGGGGAACATTCAGTACTTC. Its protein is CASRVGGTGNIQYF.

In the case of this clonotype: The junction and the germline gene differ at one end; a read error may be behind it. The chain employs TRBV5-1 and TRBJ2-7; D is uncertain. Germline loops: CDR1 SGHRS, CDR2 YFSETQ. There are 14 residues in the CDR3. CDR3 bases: TGCGCCGGCAGCTTGGTTGGATTCTCCTACGAGCAGTACTTC. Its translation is CAGSLVGFSYEQYF.

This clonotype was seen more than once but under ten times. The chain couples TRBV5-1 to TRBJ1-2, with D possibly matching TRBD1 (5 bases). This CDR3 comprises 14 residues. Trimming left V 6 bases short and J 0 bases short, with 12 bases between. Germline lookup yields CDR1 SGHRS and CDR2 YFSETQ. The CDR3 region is CASNLGRSNYGYTF. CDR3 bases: TGCGCCAGCAACCTGGGACGGTCTAACTATGGCTACACCTTC. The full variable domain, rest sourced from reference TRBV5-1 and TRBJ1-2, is KAGVTQTPRYLIKTRGQQVTLSCSPISGHRSVSWYQQTPGQGLQFLFEYFSETQRNKGNFPGRFSGRQFSNSRSEMNVSTLELGDSALYLCASNLGRSNYGYTFGSGTRLTVV.

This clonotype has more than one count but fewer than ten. CDR3 amino acids: CASSYRGGNAAGANVLTF. The CDR3 coding sequence is TGTGCCAGCAGCTATAGAGGGGGCAATGCAGCTGGGGCCAACGTCCTGACTTTC. V usage is TRBV6-2 or TRBV6-3 and J usage is TRBJ2-6; TRBD1 agrees at 7 bases. J lost 2 bases, V lost 6 bases, and 13 bases had no gene match. In germline, CDR1 is MNHEY, CDR2 SVGEGT. The CDR3 length is 18 residues.

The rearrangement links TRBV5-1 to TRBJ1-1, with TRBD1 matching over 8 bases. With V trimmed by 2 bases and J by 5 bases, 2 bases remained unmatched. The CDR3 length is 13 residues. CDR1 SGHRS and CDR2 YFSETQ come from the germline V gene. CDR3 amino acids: CASSLQGVTEAFF. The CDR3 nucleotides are TGCGCCAGCAGCTTACAGGGGGTAACTGAAGCTTTCTTT.